A selection of T cell receptor beta chains follows, all from one sample in a study of blood T cell repertoires in COVID-19. Data came from immunoSEQ multiplex PCR; TCRdb stores just in-frame clones and leaves some out. The data hold fewer than 350,000 clones, with roughly 90% observed a single time. The source material was PBMCs or T cells enriched from blood (not recorded which). The receptor source for this set is a woman aged 40 to 50 who had recovered from COVID-19. CDR3s include the opening cysteine and the closing phenylalanine or tryptophan. D genes are given only for firm matches.

D,V,length,J,CDR3,DNA
TRBD1,TRBV27,17,TRBJ1-1,CASRLGQGESSRGEAFF,TGTGCCAGCAGACTAGGACAGGGGGAAAGTTCTCGAGGTGAAGCTTTCTTT
TRBD2,TRBV7-9,16,TRBJ2-3,CASSSGTSGEGYTQYF,TGTGCCAGCAGCTCCGGGACTAGCGGGGAGGGGTATACGCAGTATTTT
TRBD1,TRBV5-1,20,TRBJ1-1,CASSPTGSTKLQTWNTEAFF,TGCGCCAGCAGCCCGACAGGGTCAACAAAACTTCAGACTTGGAACACTGAAGCTTTCTTT
TRBD1,TRBV7-3,15,TRBJ1-1,CASSLTGQGGTEAFF,TGTGCCAGCAGCTTAACGGGACAGGGCGGGACTGAAGCTTTCTTT
TRBD2,TRBV7-9,17,TRBJ2-3,CASRGLAGPSSTDTQYF,TGTGCCAGCAGAGGGCTAGCGGGACCATCTAGCACAGATACGCAGTATTTT
NA,TRBV18,14,TRBJ1-2,CASSPRTPDYGYTF,TGTGCCAGCTCACCACGGACTCCGGACTATGGCTACACCTTC
TRBD2,TRBV5-1,17,TRBJ2-3,CASSLSTSGSGTDTQYF,TGCGCCAGCAGCCTTTCGACTAGCGGGAGCGGCACAGATACGCAGTATTTT
TRBD1,TRBV9,16,TRBJ2-1,CASSATGNKLYNEQFF,TGTGCCAGCAGCGCGACAGGGAATAAACTTTACAATGAGCAGTTCTTC
NA,TRBV5-6,14,TRBJ1-6,CASSLLAVNSPLHF,TGTGCCAGCAGCTTGTTAGCAGTTAATTCACCCCTCCACTTT
NA,TRBV3-1/TRBV3-2,13,TRBJ1-1,CASSPERNTEAFF,TGTGCCAGCAGCCCGGAGCGGAACACTGAAGCTTTCTTT